Below, 26 T cell receptor beta chains from the same sample are listed, as sequenced in a study of cytomegalovirus exposure and HLA in healthy donors. It was with 60 Vbeta and 13 Jbeta primers that the PCR ran. Sequencing used immunoSEQ multiplex PCR; TCRdb keeps in-frame clones, though not all of them. The repertoire holds some 200,000 clones, with 60% to 80% as singletons. The sample consisted of PBMCs. These receptors were obtained from a man aged 18 to 30 in good health and CMV-seronegative.

The chain uses TRBV5-6 and TRBJ2-5; weak D call: TRBD2 (5 bases). This CDR3 is 14 amino acids long. Trimming stripped 2 bases from V and 5 bases from J, with 13 bases between. Germline V gene sequence: CDR1 SGHDT, CDR2 YYEEEE. CDR3 sequence: CASSFGADQETQYF. In nucleotides, the CDR3 is TGTGCCAGCAGCTTCGGAGCGGATCAGGAGACCCAGTACTTC.

This clone was counted between two and nine times. The chain links TRBV5-4 to TRBJ2-7; D not certain. The germline V and J ends were trimmed by 0 bases and 0 bases, with 4 bases remaining between them. From germline, CDR1 is SGHNT and CDR2 YYREEE (reference sequence). This CDR3 has 13 residues. CDR3 bases: TGTGCCAGCAGCTTGGAGAGCTCCTACGAGCAGTACTTC. It encodes CASSLESSYEQYF.

This chain connects TRBV30 to TRBJ2-4; 8 bases are a match to TRBD1. Germline loops: CDR1 GTSNPN, CDR2 SVGIG (reference sequence). This CDR3 is built from 11 residues. V lost 5 bases and J lost 9; bases outside the gene matches: 3. The CDR3 region is CAWATGGIQYF. The CDR3 nucleotides are TGTGCCTGGGCTACAGGGGGCATTCAGTACTTC.

The chain employs TRBV5-4 and TRBJ2-5; 11 positions agree with TRBD1. The CDR3 covers 15 residues. The J segment lost 5 bases and the V segment lost 6 bases, leaving 9 bases of the junction unmatched. Per the germline V gene, CDR1 is SGHNT and CDR2 is YYREEE (reference sequence). Here the CDR3 reads CASTAGTGGGETQYF. CDR3 bases: TGTGCCAGCACCGCCGGGACAGGGGGTGGGGAGACCCAGTACTTC.

The chain links TRBV12-5 to TRBJ1-6, with 9 bases matching TRBD1. In germline, CDR1 is LGHNT, CDR2 FRNRAP. The CDR3 loop spans 15 amino acids. Unmatched junction bases numbered 5, after V lost 4 bases and J lost 7 bases. CDR3 residues: CASGYQTGGNSPLHF. The DNA of the CDR3 is TGTGCTAGTGGTTACCAGACAGGGGGAAATTCACCCCTCCACTTT. Combining the CDR3 with reference TRBV12-5 and TRBJ1-6 gives the whole variable domain DARVTQTPRHKVTEMGQEVTMRCQPILGHNTVFWYRQTMMQGLELLAYFRNRAPLDDSGMPKDRFSAEMPDATLATLKIQPSEPRDSAVYFCASGYQTGGNSPLHFGNGTRLTVT.

The genes are TRBV7-3 and TRBJ2-7, with TRBD1 matching 7 bases. There are 13 residues in the CDR3. CDR1 is SGHTA, CDR2 FQGTGA, per germline. Trimming cost V 4 bases and J 3 bases; bases outside gene matches: 3. The CDR3 DNA follows: TGTGCCAGCAGCTCGACAGGGAACTACGAGCAGTACTTC. It specifies CASSSTGNYEQYF.

The J gene is TRBJ2-3, the V gene TRBV5-1; 8 nucleotides match TRBD2. The CDR3 spans 14 residues. The V and J ends lost 4 bases and 7 bases, in that order; junction bases with no gene match: 8. CDR1 is SGHRS, CDR2 YFSETQ, per germline. CDR3 loop: CASSNRGGQNTQYF. Written as DNA, the CDR3 is TGCGCCAGCAGCAATCGGGGGGGGCAGAATACGCAGTATTTT.

The rearrangement uses TRBV9 and TRBJ2-7, with 8 bases fitting TRBD2. V dropped 4 bases and J dropped 2; count of bases not matched to a gene: 17. The CDR3 has 18 residues. Germline CDR1 and CDR2: SGDLS and YYNGEE. CDR3 nucleotide sequence: TGTGCCAGCAGCCCCCGAGCTAGCGGGCTGAGCTATCCCTACGAGCAGTACTTC. Encoded protein: CASSPRASGLSYPYEQYF.

V is TRBV10-3 and J is TRBJ2-3; 11 nucleotides match TRBD2. The V gene's germline CDR1 is ENHRY and CDR2 SYGVKD. V was clipped by 7 bases and J by 4 bases; unmatched bases: 1. The CDR3 is made up of 13 amino acids. Written as DNA, the CDR3 is TGTGCCATCAATAGCGGGGGGGCAGATACGCAGTATTTT. It specifies CAINSGGADTQYF.

In its sample, this clone was seen a few times. The genes are TRBV5-1 and TRBJ1-1; no clear D. Germline CDR1 SGHRS, CDR2 YFSETQ. This CDR3 has 13 amino acids. Trimming removed 2 bases at V and 4 bases at J, with 9 bases between. CDR3 sequence reads: CASSFYPGTEAFF. In nucleotides, the CDR3 is TGCGCCAGCAGCTTTTACCCCGGCACTGAAGCTTTCTTT.

The genes are TRBV7-6 and TRBJ1-2; 7 bases match TRBD1. J was trimmed by 4 bases and V by 4 bases; bases with no gene match: 15. CDR3 length: 17 amino acids. Per the germline V gene, CDR1 is SGHVS and CDR2 is FNYEAQ. The CDR3 bases are TGTGCCAGCAGCTCCTCTACTACCCTGGGACAGTCCTATGGCTACACCTTC. It yields the protein CASSSSTTLGQSYGYTF.

The rearrangement links TRBV7-2 to TRBJ2-3, with D tentatively TRBD1 (5 bases). Germline V CDR1 and CDR2: SGHTA, FQGNSA. V shed 2 bases and J shed 1 base, with 13 bases lying between them. This CDR3 is built from 16 residues. The CDR3 bases are TGTGCCAGCAGCTTACCCGAATTGACAGGCACAGATACGCAGTATTTT. Translation: CASSLPELTGTDTQYF.

The chain uses TRBV5-8 and TRBJ1-1; D uncertain. The CDR3 has 15 residues. Trimming cost V 5 bases and J 4 bases, with 18 bases left between them. The germline CDR1 and CDR2 sequences are SGHTS and YDEGEE. The CDR3 is CASRVGWRLGTEAFF. The CDR3 nucleotides read TGTGCCAGCAGGGTGGGGTGGAGGTTAGGCACTGAAGCTTTCTTT. The variable domain in full, completed from reference TRBV5-8 and TRBJ1-1, reads EAGVTQSPTHLIKTRGQQATLRCSPISGHTSVYWYQQALGLGLQFLLWYDEGEERNRGNFPPRFSGRQFPNYSSELNVNALELEDSALYLCASRVGWRLGTEAFFGQGTRLTVV.

The chain recombines TRBV4-3 with TRBJ1-3, with D uncertain. In germline, CDR1 is LGHNA, CDR2 YSLEER. V was trimmed by 0 bases and J by 0 bases, leaving 12 bases between them. The CDR3 totals 17 residues. The CDR3 loop is CASSQEGARSSGNTIYF. CDR3 DNA sequence: TGCGCCAGCAGCCAAGAAGGAGCCCGTAGCTCTGGAAACACCATATATTTT.

The chain carries TRBV7-3 and TRBJ2-1, with a tentative D call TRBD2 (5 bases). The ends were cut back, 1 base at V and 4 bases at J, with 11 bases in the middle. The CDR3 loop spans 15 amino acids. CDR1 and CDR2 (germline): SGHTA, FQGTGA. The CDR3 here is CASSLSGSGYNEQFF. The CDR3, as DNA: TGTGCCAGCAGCTTAAGTGGGAGTGGGTACAATGAGCAGTTCTTC.

The rearrangement links TRBV28 to TRBJ1-5, with D unclear. Trimming stripped 5 bases from V and 11 bases from J, with 13 bases between. The CDR3 is 12 residues long. The V gene's germline CDR1 is MDHEN and CDR2 SYDVKM. In DNA form, the CDR3 reads TGTGCCAGCAGTCCGGGGTCAGTAGCCCAGCATTTT. Its protein product is CASSPGSVAQHF. Drawing the rest from reference TRBV28 and TRBJ1-5, the complete variable domain is DVKVTQSSRYLVKRTGEKVFLECVQDMDHENMFWYRQDPGLGLRLIYFSYDVKMKEKGDIPEGYSVSREKKERFSLILESASTNQTSMYLCASSPGSVAQHFGDGTRLSIL.

The chain uses TRBV25-1 and TRBJ2-7; 10 positions agree with TRBD2. The CDR3 is 18 residues long. Germline-derived CDR1 and CDR2 are MGHDK and SYGVNS. Trimming removed 5 bases from V and 0 bases from J; junction bases left unmatched: 13. CDR3: CASSSRTSGIFNSYEQYF. The CDR3 DNA sequence: TGTGCCAGCAGTTCAAGGACTAGCGGAATTTTTAACTCCTACGAGCAGTACTTC.

The rearrangement links TRBV13 to TRBJ2-1, with D hard to call. The CDR3 extends over 15 amino acids. The V end was cut by 5 bases, the J end by 8 bases, with 19 bases between. CDR1 is PRHDT, CDR2 FYEKMQ, per germline (reference sequence). The CDR3 nucleotides are TGTGCCAGCAGCCCCTATCCCCCTTCAGGCCATGAGCAGTTCTTC. Translation gives CASSPYPPSGHEQFF.

This sequence joins TRBV7-3 and TRBJ1-1, with D perhaps matching TRBD1 (5 bases). Germline loops: CDR1 SGHTA, CDR2 FQGTGA. V shed 5 bases and J shed 1 base, with 8 bases lying between them. The CDR3 is 13 amino acids. This CDR3 is CASSMGPNTEAFF. The CDR3 DNA is TGTGCCAGCAGCATGGGGCCGAACACTGAAGCTTTCTTT.

The genes are TRBV27 and TRBJ2-5; D possibly corresponds to TRBD1 (6 bases). Matching the DNA end better, TRBJ2-7 makes the J call doubtful. This CDR3 contains 14 residues. CDR1 is MNHEY, CDR2 SMNVEV, per germline (reference sequence). CDR3 residues: CASSLSTGAYEQYF. DNA for the CDR3: TGTGCCAGCAGTTTATCGACAGGAGCCTACGAGCAGTACTTC.

This chain joins TRBV6-5 and TRBJ1-5; D possibly corresponds to TRBD1 (6 bases). Germline lookup yields CDR1 MNHEY and CDR2 SVGAGI. This CDR3 is built from 15 residues. V was pared by 7 bases and J by 11 bases, with 24 bases between. The DNA of the CDR3 is TGTGCCAGCATCCCACGCGAATCGACAGGATGGTCCCAGCATTTT. It translates to CASIPRESTGWSQHF.

The chain employs TRBV5-1 and TRBJ2-7; possibly TRBD2 for D (6 bases). This CDR3 has 15 amino acids. V gave up 2 bases and J gave up 3 bases, with 15 bases separating them. Germline V gives CDR1 SGHRS, CDR2 YFSETQ. In DNA, the CDR3 is TGCGCCAGCAGCTTTAGCGGAGATCTTGGCTACGAGCAGTACTTC. The encoded protein is CASSFSGDLGYEQYF.

The rearrangement uses TRBV19 and TRBJ1-2; TRBD1 might be the D (5 bases). V dropped 3 bases and J dropped 11 bases, with 10 bases sitting between them. CDR3 length: 11 amino acids. Germline CDR1 and CDR2: LNHDA and SQIVND (reference sequence). The CDR3 region has the DNA TGTGCCAGTAGTATCGGGGGACGGTACACCTTC. Its translation is CASSIGGRYTF.

This clone turned up a few times. The rearrangement joins TRBV10-3 to TRBJ2-1; 8 bases align to TRBD1. Germline V CDR1 and CDR2: ENHRY, SYGVKD. This CDR3 contains 16 residues. V shed 2 bases, J shed 4 bases, and the junction held 7 bases outside the gene matches. CDR3 amino acids: CAISEGQGGEYNEQFF. Here the CDR3 DNA reads TGTGCCATCAGTGAGGGACAGGGCGGCGAGTACAATGAGCAGTTCTTC.

The chain uses TRBV30 and TRBJ1-4, with 9 bases identical to TRBD1. V was pared by 5 bases and J by 7 bases, with 8 bases of the junction left unmatched. The CDR3 has 14 amino acids. Germline CDR1 reads GTSNPN; CDR2 reads SVGIG (reference sequence). The CDR3 coding sequence is TGTGCCTGGGGGGGGACAGGGCGGGGTGAAAAACTGTTTTTT. It codes for CAWGGTGRGEKLFF.

The chain joins TRBV20-1 to TRBJ2-7, with D hard to call. V was trimmed by 3 bases and J by 5 bases, leaving 8 bases between them. The CDR3 length is 11 residues. The germline gives CDR1 DFQATT, CDR2 SNEGSKA (reference sequence). CDR3 DNA: TGCAGTGCTAGGAAGATAGACGAGCAGTACTTC. The encoded protein is CSARKIDEQYF.